Listed here are 21 T cell receptor beta chains from one sample, sequenced in a study of blood T cell repertoires in COVID-19. Profiled with immunoSEQ multiplex PCR; TCRdb holds only in-frame clones, not every one. The sample consists of about 220,000 clones, about 85% of them appearing once. What was sequenced was peripheral blood. These receptors were collected from a man between 45 and 60 years old who had recovered from COVID-19.

This clone showed up just a few times. The rearrangement uses TRBV28 and TRBJ2-3, with 9 bases aligning to TRBD1. Per germline, CDR1 MDHEN and CDR2 SYDVKM. The CDR3 has 16 amino acids. Trimming removed 2 bases from V and 7 bases from J; junction bases left unmatched: 10. This CDR3 reads CASSLGGTGGAYTQYF. The CDR3 nucleotides read TGTGCCAGCAGTTTAGGAGGAACAGGGGGCGCGTATACGCAGTATTTT.

The V and J genes are TRBV12-5 and TRBJ2-3, with TRBD2 identical over 9 bases. Germline V gene sequence: CDR1 LGHNT, CDR2 FRNRAP. The CDR3 is 17 residues long. V lost 2 bases, J lost 0 bases, and 6 bases stayed unmatched. CDR3 sequence reads: CASGLPSTSGSTDTQYF. Here the CDR3 DNA reads TGTGCTAGTGGTTTGCCTTCAACTAGCGGGAGCACAGATACGCAGTATTTT. The entire variable domain, with the rest obtained from reference TRBV12-5 and TRBJ2-3, is as follows: DARVTQTPRHKVTEMGQEVTMRCQPILGHNTVFWYRQTMMQGLELLAYFRNRAPLDDSGMPKDRFSAEMPDATLATLKIQPSEPRDSAVYFCASGLPSTSGSTDTQYFGPGTRLTVL.

This clone was observed once. This sequence joins TRBV6-5 and TRBJ2-1; 8 bases fit TRBD1. Germline lookup yields CDR1 MNHEY and CDR2 SVGAGI. Trimming cost V 2 bases and J 7 bases; bases outside gene matches: 10. This CDR3 is 16 amino acids long. The CDR3 DNA reads TGTGCCAGCAGTTACACCCCGACAGGGGTGAGGAATGAGCAGTTCTTC. Translation gives CASSYTPTGVRNEQFF.

This sequence joins TRBV19 and TRBJ1-1, with D perhaps matching TRBD1 (6 bases). Looked up from germline, CDR1 is LNHDA and CDR2 is SQIVND (reference sequence). The V and J ends lost 2 bases and 6 bases respectively, with 13 bases between them. The CDR3 loop spans 14 amino acids. The CDR3 coding sequence is TGTGCCAGTAGTATACCCGCTGCAGGGGCTGAAGCTTTCTTT. It specifies CASSIPAAGAEAFF.

The chain employs TRBV3-1 (or the pseudogene TRBV3-2) and TRBJ2-2, with D maybe TRBD1 (6 bases). V was shortened by 4 bases and J by 5 bases, with 11 bases between the two germline ends. Germline V gene lookup returns CDR1 LGHDT and CDR2 YNNKEL (reference sequence). The CDR3 has 14 amino acids. CDR3: CASSRGTLTGELFF. The CDR3 DNA reads TGTGCCAGCAGCCGGGGGACACTTACCGGGGAGCTGTTTTTT.

The chain has TRBV5-1 and TRBJ2-3, with 9 bases fitting TRBD1. The CDR3 covers 16 residues. Losses at the gene ends were 0 bases for V and 5 bases for J; bases not matched to a gene: 7. The germline CDR1 and CDR2 sequences are SGHRS and YFSETQ. As DNA, the CDR3 is TGCGCCAGCAGCTTGGACAGGGGGCGAGCTGGAGATACGCAGTATTTT. This codes for CASSLDRGRAGDTQYF.

The rearrangement links TRBV27 to TRBJ2-1; D is undetermined. The V and J ends lost 1 base and 8 bases respectively, with 15 bases between them. CDR1 is MNHEY and CDR2 is SMNVEV in the germline V gene (reference sequence). This CDR3 comprises 15 residues. The DNA of the CDR3 is TGTGCCAGCAGTTTATACGAGACTCGAGCACATGAGCAGTTCTTC. Protein sequence: CASSLYETRAHEQFF.

The genes are TRBV7-8 and TRBJ2-1, with D uncertain. The CDR3 covers 16 residues. CDR1 and CDR2 (germline): SGHVS, FQNEAQ. Trimming took 5 bases from V and 4 from J, leaving 18 bases between them. The DNA for the CDR3 is TGTGCCAGCAGCCTAAATACAGTCACGTTTTACAATGAGCAGTTCTTC. Its translation is CASSLNTVTFYNEQFF. The full variable domain, rest sourced from reference TRBV7-8 and TRBJ2-1, is GAGVSQSPRYKVAKRGQDVALRCDPISGHVSLFWYQQALGQGPEFLTYFQNEAQLDKSGLPSDRFFAERPEGSVSTLKIQRTQQEDSAVYLCASSLNTVTFYNEQFFGPGTRLTVL.

This clone was detected a few times. The V call is TRBV6-5, the J call TRBJ1-4, with 9 nucleotides matching TRBD1. The junction had 7 bases not matched to a gene; V was cut back by 10 bases and J by 7 bases. Germline lookup yields CDR1 MNHEY and CDR2 SVGAGI. The CDR3 sequence is 13 residues long. The DNA for the CDR3 is TGTGCCACCCGGGACAGGGCTGGTGAAAAACTGTTTTTT. Its translation: CATRDRAGEKLFF.

This rearrangement joins TRBV1 to TRBJ2-5; the table's D gene call, TRBD2, was not cross checked with the DNA. TRBV1 is annotated as a pseudogene. The length of the CDR3 is 15 residues. The CDR3 nucleotides read TGCACCAGCAGCCACAACCGGGACTACCAAGAGACCCAGTACTTC. Its translation: CTSSHNRDYQETQYF.

The V and J genes are TRBV24-1 and TRBJ2-3; 7 nucleotides line up with TRBD1. The CDR3 is 13 amino acids. With V trimmed by 8 bases and J by 2 bases, 3 bases remained unmatched. Germline CDR1 and CDR2: KGHDR and SFDVKD. The CDR3: CATNDRVTDTQYF. CDR3 nucleotide sequence: TGTGCCACCAACGACAGGGTCACAGATACGCAGTATTTT.

The V and J genes are TRBV6-1 and TRBJ2-7; 8 bases line up with TRBD1. V dropped 4 bases and J dropped 3; count of bases not matched to a gene: 11. The germline CDR1 and CDR2 sequences are MNHNS and SASEGT. This CDR3 is 16 amino acids long. The CDR3 DNA sequence: TGTGCCAGCAGTGGGACAGGGTTGGGCTTCGTCTACGAGCAGTACTTC. Translating gives CASSGTGLGFVYEQYF.

In this sample, this clone turned up once. The rearrangement joins TRBV5-1 to TRBJ2-1; TRBD2 agrees at 8 bases. The CDR3 contains 13 residues. V lost 10 bases, J lost 7 bases, and 10 bases stayed unmatched. Looked up from germline, CDR1 is SGHRS and CDR2 is YFSETQ. CDR3 DNA sequence: TGCGCCTCGTATACCGGGAGGGGGAATGAGCAGTTCTTC. As protein: CASYTGRGNEQFF.

J is TRBJ2-7 and V is TRBV11-3, with 7 bases that match TRBD2. The germline V gene has CDR1 SGHNT and CDR2 YENEEA. The CDR3 has 15 residues. The J segment lost 5 bases and the V segment lost 6 bases, leaving 13 bases of the junction unmatched. The CDR3 bases are TGTGCCAGCAGACAAGCCCCCGGGACTACCCACGAGCAGTACTTC. It specifies CASRQAPGTTHEQYF.

This clone showed up just once. V usage is TRBV7-9 and J usage is TRBJ1-6; 7 nucleotides align to TRBD1. The CDR3 consists of 16 residues. Trimming took 6 bases from V and 3 from J; bases not matched to a gene: 8. Germline loops: CDR1 SEHNR, CDR2 FQNEAQ (reference sequence). As DNA, the CDR3 is TGTGCCAGCAGTCTAGGACAGGCGGTCTATAATTCACCCCTCCACTTT. Translated, it gives CASSLGQAVYNSPLHF.

This chain links TRBV10-2 with TRBJ1-1; TRBD1 might be the D (6 bases). The germline gives CDR1 WSHSY, CDR2 SAAADI. Trimming took 2 bases from V and 8 from J, leaving 18 bases between them. This CDR3 is 15 amino acids long. This CDR3 is CASSEAPRGGREAFF. The CDR3 DNA follows: TGCGCCAGCAGTGAGGCCCCCCGAGGGGGAAGGGAAGCTTTCTTT.

The J gene is TRBJ2-4, the V gene TRBV28, with 14 bases fitting TRBD2. Germline CDR1 is MDHEN and CDR2 is SYDVKM. The CDR3 contains 19 residues. The V and J ends lost 6 bases and 4 bases, in that order; junction bases with no gene match: 14. CDR3 amino acids: CASRPRLAGGPSGKNIQYF. CDR3 DNA: TGTGCCAGCAGACCCCGACTAGCGGGAGGGCCTTCGGGAAAAAACATTCAGTACTTC.

The V gene is TRBV5-6, the J gene TRBJ1-6; 7 bases fit TRBD1. Germline CDR1 SGHDT, CDR2 YYEEEE. The trim removed 3 bases at V and 2 bases at J, leaving 14 bases unmatched. The CDR3 loop spans 19 amino acids. The CDR3 spells CASSWGPTGTSAYNSPLHF. The DNA for the CDR3 is TGTGCCAGCAGCTGGGGCCCGACAGGGACTTCTGCCTATAATTCACCCCTCCACTTT.

The genes are TRBV5-1 and TRBJ2-1, with 9 bases lining up with TRBD1. With V trimmed by 4 bases and J by 6 bases, 5 bases remained unmatched. Per germline, CDR1 SGHRS and CDR2 YFSETQ. This CDR3 has 14 residues. CDR3 protein: CASSAQTGGNEQFF. The CDR3 DNA follows: TGCGCCAGCAGCGCCCAGACAGGGGGCAATGAGCAGTTCTTC.

The genes are TRBV7-8 and TRBJ1-1; no firm D call. Trimming took 1 base from V and 0 from J, leaving 6 bases between them. Per the germline V gene, CDR1 is SGHVS and CDR2 is FQNEAQ. The CDR3 is made up of 14 amino acids. For the CDR3, the DNA is TGTGCCAGCAGCTTAGGTAACATGAACACTGAAGCTTTCTTT. As protein: CASSLGNMNTEAFF.

The chain links TRBV7-9 to TRBJ2-2, with 12 bases aligning to TRBD2. Germline CDR1 and CDR2: SEHNR and FQNEAQ (reference sequence). This CDR3 is built from 16 residues. J was trimmed by 2 bases and V by 4 bases; bases with no gene match: 2. CDR3 in DNA: TGTGCCAGCAGCTACGGACTAGCGGGAAACACCGGGGAGCTGTTTTTT. Its protein is CASSYGLAGNTGELFF.